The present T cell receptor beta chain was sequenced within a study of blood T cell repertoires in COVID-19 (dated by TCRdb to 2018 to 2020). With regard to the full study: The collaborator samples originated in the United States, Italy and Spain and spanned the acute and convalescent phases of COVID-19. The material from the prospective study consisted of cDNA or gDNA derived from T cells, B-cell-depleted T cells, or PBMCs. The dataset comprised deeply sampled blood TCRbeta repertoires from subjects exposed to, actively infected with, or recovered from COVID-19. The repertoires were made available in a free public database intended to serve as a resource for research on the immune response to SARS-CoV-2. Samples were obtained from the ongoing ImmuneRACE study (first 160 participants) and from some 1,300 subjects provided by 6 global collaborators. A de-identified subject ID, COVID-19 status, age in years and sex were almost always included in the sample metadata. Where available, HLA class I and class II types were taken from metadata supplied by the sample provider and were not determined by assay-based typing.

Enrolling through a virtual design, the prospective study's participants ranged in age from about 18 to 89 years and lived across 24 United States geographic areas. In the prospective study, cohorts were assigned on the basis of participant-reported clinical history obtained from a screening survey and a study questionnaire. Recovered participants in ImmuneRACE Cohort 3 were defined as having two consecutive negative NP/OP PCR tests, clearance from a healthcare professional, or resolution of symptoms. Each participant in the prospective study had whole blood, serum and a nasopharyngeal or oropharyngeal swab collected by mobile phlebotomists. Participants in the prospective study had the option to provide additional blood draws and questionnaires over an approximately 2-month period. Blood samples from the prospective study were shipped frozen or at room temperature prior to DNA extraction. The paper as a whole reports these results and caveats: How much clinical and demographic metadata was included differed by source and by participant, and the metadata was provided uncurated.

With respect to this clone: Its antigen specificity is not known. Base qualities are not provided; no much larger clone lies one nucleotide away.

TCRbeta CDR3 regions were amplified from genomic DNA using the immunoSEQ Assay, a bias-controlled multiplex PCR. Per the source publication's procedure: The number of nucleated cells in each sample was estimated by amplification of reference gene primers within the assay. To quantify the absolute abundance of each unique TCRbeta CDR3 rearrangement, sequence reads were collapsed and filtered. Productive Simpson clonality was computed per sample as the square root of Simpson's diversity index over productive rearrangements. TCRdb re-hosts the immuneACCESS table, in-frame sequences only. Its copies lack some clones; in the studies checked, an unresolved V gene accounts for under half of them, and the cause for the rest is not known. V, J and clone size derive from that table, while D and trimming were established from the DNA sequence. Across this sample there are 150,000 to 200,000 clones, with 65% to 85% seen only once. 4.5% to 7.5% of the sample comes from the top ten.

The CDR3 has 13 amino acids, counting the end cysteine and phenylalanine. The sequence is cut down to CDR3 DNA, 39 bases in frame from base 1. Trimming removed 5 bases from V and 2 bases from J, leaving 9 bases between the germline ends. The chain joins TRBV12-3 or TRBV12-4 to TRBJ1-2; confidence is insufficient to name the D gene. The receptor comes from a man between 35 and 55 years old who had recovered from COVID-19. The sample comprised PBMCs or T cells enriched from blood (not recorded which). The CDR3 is CASSDTPNYGYTF. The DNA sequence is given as TGTGCCAGCAGTGATACTCCAAACTATGGCTACACCTTC.